The following is a T cell receptor (beta chain) sequence with its context. Repertoires were generated with immunoSEQ multiplex PCR, while TCRdb's copy carries only in-frame clones and drops some. Found here are approximately 61,000 clones, 80% to 90% of them singletons; the top ten hold approximately 16%. This specimen comes from a study of PD-1 blockade in classical Hodgkin lymphoma. At the level of the study: Patients received nivolumab 3 mg/kg intravenously every 2 weeks.

Germline V CDR1 and CDR2: KGHSH, LQKENI. This CDR3 is 13 amino acids long. V shed 6 bases and J shed 3 bases, with 9 bases lying between them. Each patient's relapse followed autologous stem cell transplantation, and brentuximab vedotin exposure varied. Best outcomes ranged across complete response, partial response and progressive disease. This sample comprised peripheral blood mononuclear cells (PBMCs), obtained at baseline. The V gene is TRBV18, the J gene TRBJ1-3; no clear D gene. This TCR came from a human donor with classical Hodgkin lymphoma. The DNA for the CDR3 is TGTGCCAGCTCCCATTCGGGTGGAAACACCATATATTTT. Amino acids: CASSHSGGNTIYF.